The T cell receptor beta chain under discussion was sequenced for a study of T cells after yellow fever vaccination (dated by TCRdb to the late 2010s). Concerning the study at large: The SMART-Seq v4 Ultra Low Input RNA kit was used to prepare libraries from fractions with low cell numbers. To follow T-cell clones before and after both primary and booster YFV17D yellow fever vaccination, bulk TCR alpha and beta repertoires underwent longitudinal sequencing. Two healthy male donors made up the cohort, one aged 18 to 29 years and the other aged 30 to 40 years. Bulk PBMC replicates and cell subsets were isolated from blood drawn at multiple timepoints before and after both primary and secondary immunization.

TCR cDNA was synthesized by 5'RACE template switching, through which a universal primer site and unique molecular identifiers were introduced. Priming for cDNA synthesis came from both the TCR alpha and TCR beta constant segments. Two PCR steps were used to amplify libraries, with sample barcodes and sequencing adapters being added in the second step. Sequencing of the libraries was done on either Illumina HiSeq 2500 (2x100 bp) or NovaSeq (2x150 bp). The original methods were these. MIGEC handled demultiplexing of reads and collapsing into UMI consensus sequences, while MiXCR performed V(D)J alignment. Clonotypes responding to the vaccine were identified with edgeR on replicate PBMC samples, with the criteria of FDR below 0.01 and a log2 fold change above 5 up to day 15. CD4 or CD8 identity was assigned to each bulk clonotype according to whether the clonotype was present at higher abundance in the sequenced CD4 repertoire or the sequenced CD8 repertoire. Starting from the raw public reads, TCRdb applied fastp trimming at Q25, assembled clones with MiXCR and retained in-frame beta chains. Rows merge per CDR3 protein into single entries with the most common DNA and genes. The V and J calls come from TCRdb's annotation, not from the publication. The sample table lists hundreds of thousands of distinct CDR3 sequences, roughly 8.6% of them with a count of one. Under 20% of the sample rests with the top ten.

The CDR3, from cysteine to phenylalanine, totals 15 residues. Only CDR3 DNA remains: 45 bases, in frame from the first base. CDR1 SGHRS and CDR2 YFSETQ are derived from the germline V gene. Relative to germline, V is missing 3 bases and J is missing 4 bases, with 9 bases of the junction outside any gene match. This sample's treatment or condition label indicates: live attenuated yellow fever vaccine strain. At every blood-draw timepoint, two biological replicates of bulk PBMCs were collected. PBMCs were isolated from peripheral blood using a standard Ficoll-Paque protocol. TriZol was used to extract RNA from bulk PBMCs, from CD4 and CD8 fractions, and from dextramer-positive and dextramer-negative fractions. A note on this clonotype: There is no known antigen for this receptor. Base qualities were left out, and no much larger clone turns up one base away.

The investigation overall reported the following: The secondary T-cell response was found to be weaker but faster than the primary response, with a peak reached on day 5 rather than on day 15. The study included only two donors, which limits how far the findings can be generalized. Computational filtering was needed because FACS-sorted repertoires could contain abundant contaminating clonotypes from the bulk population. Most clones expanded after primary vaccination (around 96% of CD4 and about 85% of CD8) were re-detected after the booster, suggesting that broad memory maintenance occurred. A small share of clonotypes was detected in both CD4 and CD8 compartments, with the overlap likely arising from convergent recombination.

The specimen comprised PBMCs, sampled around 45 days after the first yellow fever vaccination. The receptor's source is a man in his late teens or twenties who received the YFV17D yellow fever vaccine. The chain joins TRBV5-1 to TRBJ1-2; a stretch of 7 junction bases matches TRBD1. CDR3 protein: CASSSNRGSGYGYTF. The sequenced DNA is TGCGCCAGCAGCTCCAACAGGGGATCAGGCTATGGCTACACCTTC.